This is a list of T cell receptor beta chains from one sample in a study of OX40 agonist ivuxolimab in advanced cancers. Only in-frame clones appear in the TCRdb table, and some are missing; sequencing was by immunoSEQ multiplex PCR. The sample carries some 70,000 clones, around 82% recorded once. Sample: CD4+ or CD8+ T cells sorted from blood, taken in a trial of the OX40 agonist ivuxolimab. Every receptor here comes from an adult with an advanced solid tumor such as melanoma, head and neck, liver or kidney cancer. The CDR3 runs from the conserved cysteine through the conserved F or W. The D gene is left open where the match is weak. Expanded clones are given a class, and other clones once, few, many or no size at all.

v_call	clone_size	d_call	j_call	cdr3_nt	cdr3_aa
TRBV5-4	.	.	TRBJ2-7	TGTGCCAGCAGCTTGGCGGGGACGGTCTACGAGCAGTACTTC	CASSLAGTVYEQYF
TRBV5-6	.	TRBD1	TRBJ1-5	TGTGCCAGCAGCAGACAGGGCACGGATCAGCCCCAGCATTTT	CASSRQGTDQPQHF
TRBV2	few	.	TRBJ2-2	TGTGCCAGCAAGAAATCGGGTTCCACCGGGGAGCTGTTTTTT	CASKKSGSTGELFF
TRBV30	.	.	TRBJ2-5	TGTGCCTGGAGCCGGCAAGAGACCCAGTACTTC	CAWSRQETQYF
TRBV5-4	.	.	TRBJ1-1	TGTGCCGGCAGCTTGGGGGGACGGGGGAACACTGAAGCTTTCTTT	CAGSLGGRGNTEAFF
TRBV2	.	.	TRBJ2-7	TGTGCCAGCAGTGTCTCCCGAAACTCCTACGAGCAGTACTTC	CASSVSRNSYEQYF
TRBV7-3	few	.	TRBJ1-1	TGTGCCAGCAGCTTAAGCTCAGGGAGCACTGAAGCTTTCTTT	CASSLSSGSTEAFF
TRBV7-3	.	TRBD1	TRBJ2-2	TGTGCCAGCAGCTCCGGGACAGGGGCCAACACCGGGGAGCTGTTTTTT	CASSSGTGANTGELFF
TRBV5-4	.	.	TRBJ1-4	TGTGCCAGCAGCTCAGACTCTAATGAAAAACTGTTTTTT	CASSSDSNEKLFF
TRBV7-2	.	TRBD2	TRBJ2-7	TGTGCCAGCAGCCCGACTAGCGGGAGTCGGCACGAGCAGTACTTC	CASSPTSGSRHEQYF
TRBV19	.	TRBD2	TRBJ2-3	TGTGCCAGTAGTATCCGGGCGGGGGGGAGCACAGATACGCAGTATTTT	CASSIRAGGSTDTQYF
TRBV7-2	.	TRBD1	TRBJ1-4	TGTGCCAGCAGCCTACGACAGGGGGTTAATGAAAAACTGTTTTTT	CASSLRQGVNEKLFF
TRBV28	.	TRBD2	TRBJ2-1	TGTGCCAGCAGTTTATGGGGGACTAGCGGCAATGAGCAGTTCTTC	CASSLWGTSGNEQFF
TRBV15	once	TRBD1	TRBJ2-7	TGTGCCACCAGCAGAGACAGGGGGAACTACGAGCAGTACTTC	CATSRDRGNYEQYF
TRBV19	few	.	TRBJ2-1	TGTGCCAGTACCGGGACCCAATCCGTAAAGCAGTTCTTC	CASTGTQSVKQFF
TRBV7-2	.	TRBD1	TRBJ2-7	TGTGCCAGCAGCTTCCGGGACAGAACCTACGAGCAGTACTTC	CASSFRDRTYEQYF
TRBV19	.	TRBD1	TRBJ2-7	TGTGCCAGTAGTATCATGGCAGGGGGAGACTACGAGCAGTACTTC	CASSIMAGGDYEQYF
TRBV5-1	.	TRBD1	TRBJ2-2	TGCGCCAGCAGCTTTACAGGGGGCGCCGGGGAGCTGTTTTTT	CASSFTGGAGELFF
TRBV7-2	once	.	TRBJ2-3	TGTGCCAGCAGCTCCCAGTCTAGCACAGATACGCAGTATTTT	CASSSQSSTDTQYF
TRBV28	.	.	TRBJ1-4	TGTGCCAGCAGTTCCCCCGGGACGAGGAATGAAAAACTGTTTTTT	CASSSPGTRNEKLFF
TRBV5-1	.	.	TRBJ2-2	TGCGCCAGCAGCTTGTTTGTGGTCTCTGGGGCGAACACCGGGGAGCTGTTTTTT	CASSLFVVSGANTGELFF
TRBV10-1	.	TRBD1	TRBJ1-4	TGCGCCAGCAGTAAGGGGGCAGGTGAAAAACTGTTTTTT	CASSKGAGEKLFF
TRBV7-9	few	.	TRBJ1-1	TGTGCCAGCAGTTCTTACTCCGGGGCAGGGAGTAGGACTGAAGCTTTCTTT	CASSSYSGAGSRTEAFF
TRBV18	few	.	TRBJ2-2	TGTGCCAGCTCACCAGAAAGTGGGGGCCTCACCGGGGAGCTGTTTTTT	CASSPESGGLTGELFF
TRBV5-6	once	.	TRBJ2-7	TGTGCCAGCAGCTCGGCCAAGGGGGTCTACGAGCAGTACTTC	CASSSAKGVYEQYF
TRBV18	once	.	TRBJ1-1	TGTGCCAGCTCACTTACGGGCGGCACTGAAGCTTTCTTT	CASSLTGGTEAFF
TRBV5-1	.	.	TRBJ1-1	TGCGCCAGCAGCTTCCAACAGGACACTGAAGCTTTCTTT	CASSFQQDTEAFF
TRBV10-3	.	.	TRBJ1-2	TGTGCCATCAGTGAGTCTGGTGGGGGCTATGGCTACACCTTC	CAISESGGGYGYTF
TRBV7-2	.	.	TRBJ2-3	TGTGCCAGCAGCCTCCTACATCAAACTGATACGCAGTATTTT	CASSLLHQTDTQYF
TRBV2	.	TRBD1	TRBJ1-4	TGTGCCAGCAGCAAAACGGACAGGGGGACCGCAACTAATGAAAAACTGTTTTTT	CASSKTDRGTATNEKLFF
TRBV5-1	.	.	TRBJ2-3	TGCGCCAGCAGCTTGTTCGGGGGCGGCACAGATACGCAGTATTTT	CASSLFGGGTDTQYF
TRBV28	.	TRBD1	TRBJ1-1	TGTGCCAGCAGTCTAACACAGGGGGTAACCACTGAAGCTTTCTTT	CASSLTQGVTTEAFF
TRBV5-1	.	.	TRBJ1-1	TGCGCCAGCAGGGAGAACACTGAAGCTTTCTTT	CASRENTEAFF
TRBV30	.	.	TRBJ2-2	TGTGCCTGGAGGGGACACGCGAACACCGGGGAGCTGTTTTTT	CAWRGHANTGELFF
TRBV7-3	.	TRBD2	TRBJ2-1	TGTGCCAGCAGCCCAACTCCCGGGGGGTACAATGAGCAGTTCTTC	CASSPTPGGYNEQFF
TRBV18	.	.	TRBJ2-6	TGTGCCAGCTCACCACGCTCTGGGGCCAACGTCCTGACTTTC	CASSPRSGANVLTF
TRBV1	.	.	TRBJ2-1	TGCACCAGCAGCCCCCTCGGGCGGGTCCGGATCGATGAGCAGTTCTTC	CTSSPLGRVRIDEQFF
TRBV29-1	.	.	TRBJ2-1	TGCAGCGTTGAAATAGTCTCCAATGAGCAGTTCTTC	CSVEIVSNEQFF
TRBV4-2	.	.	TRBJ1-2	TGTGCCAGCAGCCAAGATCTGGCAGCTACAGCTAACTATGGCTACACCTTC	CASSQDLAATANYGYTF
TRBV7-3	.	TRBD1	TRBJ2-2	TGTGCCAGCAGCTTAAACCGTATGGGAGGCGACAGGGGAAGCGGGGAGCTGTTTTTT	CASSLNRMGGDRGSGELFF
TRBV25-1	.	.	TRBJ2-5	TGTGCCAGCAGTAGGCCCGGGGGGCTGGCGCGAGAGACCCAGTACTTC	CASSRPGGLARETQYF
TRBV6-1	.	.	TRBJ1-2	TGTGCCAGCAGTGAGGTAGGGGGAGTCTATGGCTACACCTTC	CASSEVGGVYGYTF
TRBV30	few	.	TRBJ2-6	TGTGCCTGGAAGGGTCCTGGGGCCAACGTCCTGACTTTC	CAWKGPGANVLTF
TRBV7-6	.	TRBD2	TRBJ2-1	TGTGCCAGCAGCTTAGCGGCTAGCGGGAGGGGTAATGAGCAGTTCTTC	CASSLAASGRGNEQFF
TRBV5-4	.	TRBD2	TRBJ2-2	TGTGCCAGCAGCTCGGGACTAGCGCAAAACACCGGGGAGCTGTTTTTT	CASSSGLAQNTGELFF
TRBV28	.	.	TRBJ1-4	TGTGCCAGCGGGCGGATCCGTAATGAAAAACTGTTTTTT	CASGRIRNEKLFF
TRBV6-6	once	TRBD1	TRBJ1-2	TGTGCCAGCAGCCCACGACAGGGGGCGCGGAGCTACACCTTC	CASSPRQGARSYTF
TRBV5-1	once	TRBD2	TRBJ2-1	TGCGCCAGCCGGCCAGTGGCGACTAGCGGGGGCGCGGGTGAGCAGTTCTTC	CASRPVATSGGAGEQFF
TRBV11-2	.	TRBD1	TRBJ2-7	TGTGCCAGCAGCCCGCGTGGGACAGGGCCTTTCTACGAGCAGTACTTC	CASSPRGTGPFYEQYF
TRBV2	.	.	TRBJ1-2	TGTGCCAGCAGTGAAGGTGGCAGGGGTTATTATGGCTACACCTTC	CASSEGGRGYYGYTF
TRBV7-6	once	TRBD2	TRBJ2-2	TGTGCCAGCAGCTTCCTGGCGGGAGGAGCCGGGGAGCTGTTTTTT	CASSFLAGGAGELFF
TRBV19	.	TRBD1	TRBJ1-2	TGTGCCAGTAGTACCCGGACAGGGTCGGGAGGCTACACCTTC	CASSTRTGSGGYTF
TRBV29-1	.	TRBD2	TRBJ2-1	TGCAGCGCCGAACTAGCGGTCTACAATGAGCAGTTCTTC	CSAELAVYNEQFF
TRBV28	.	.	TRBJ2-3	TGTGCCAGCAGCTCCCAGACTAGTGGTACAGATACGCAGTATTTT	CASSSQTSGTDTQYF
TRBV7-8	.	TRBD2	TRBJ2-3	TGTGCCAGCAGCCTCGGGACTAGCGGGGGAAATACGCAGTATTTT	CASSLGTSGGNTQYF
TRBV5-5	.	.	TRBJ2-5	TGTGCCAGCAGCTCTGAGGGGACCGTCCAAGAGACCCAGTACTTC	CASSSEGTVQETQYF
TRBV14	once	.	TRBJ1-2	TGTGCCAGCAGCCCCTCTACCGGGAAGGGCTACACCTTC	CASSPSTGKGYTF
TRBV12-5	.	.	TRBJ2-3	TGTGCTAGTGGTTTGGTTGGGGGGAAGGGGGGAATTCCCCCAGATACGCAGTATTTT	CASGLVGGKGGIPPDTQYF
TRBV2	.	.	TRBJ2-3	TGTGCCAGCAGTGAAGAATTGGAGAAAACAGATACGCAGTATTTT	CASSEELEKTDTQYF